This T cell receptor beta chain originates from a study of T cells after yellow fever vaccination. Each CDR3 protein gets one entry after TCRdb re-called the 5' RACE reads with MiXCR. Here the sample spans hundreds of thousands of distinct CDR3 sequences, 9% to 15% being singletons. Study-wide findings and caveats: Post-booster reappearance was seen for most primary-vaccination clones (roughly 96% CD4, 88% CD8). Among all clonotypes, a small share was observed in both CD4 and CD8 compartments.

The CDR3 is 13 amino acids. The germline gives CDR1 SGHTA, CDR2 FQGNSA. The V and J ends lost 2 bases and 7 bases respectively, with 9 bases between them. As for this clonotype: What it binds is unknown.

The chain joins TRBV7-2 to TRBJ1-5; D may be TRBD1 (5 bases). The origin of this receptor is a man aged 30 to 39 who received the YFV17D yellow fever vaccine. The sequencing used PBMCs, collected on the day of the yellow fever booster vaccination. The CDR3 nucleotides read TGTGCCAGCAGCTTATGGGGGGGGCAGCCCCAGCATTTT. It yields the protein CASSLWGGQPQHF.